This T cell receptor beta chain was retrieved from a study of T cells in localized non-small cell lung cancer. The germline V gene has CDR1 MNHGY and CDR2 SAAAGT. J gave up 6 bases and V 5 bases, and 9 bases lay outside the gene matches. CDR3 length equals 14 residues. This clone was recorded a few times. Its antigen is unknown. Using immunoSEQ multiplex PCR, the repertoire was profiled, and TCRdb retains in-frame clones only, with some absent. The table includes about 2,800 clones, roughly 32% detected once. Findings and caveats of the study: Among the top 100 tumor clones, a median about 60 appeared in adjacent lung. Because only a single region of the tumor was sequenced, heterogeneity remains possible. Elevated circulating T cell density in blood was associated with longer overall survival.

The input for sequencing was lung tumor tissue, taken before any cancer treatment. The sequence came from a female donor of 60 years or more with stage II squamous cell lung carcinoma. The chain employs TRBV6-8 and TRBJ1-1, with 7 bases matching TRBD1. The CDR3 loop reads CASSPGGASAEAFF. The CDR3 bases are TGTGCCAGCAGTCCAGGGGGAGCTTCCGCTGAAGCTTTCTTT.